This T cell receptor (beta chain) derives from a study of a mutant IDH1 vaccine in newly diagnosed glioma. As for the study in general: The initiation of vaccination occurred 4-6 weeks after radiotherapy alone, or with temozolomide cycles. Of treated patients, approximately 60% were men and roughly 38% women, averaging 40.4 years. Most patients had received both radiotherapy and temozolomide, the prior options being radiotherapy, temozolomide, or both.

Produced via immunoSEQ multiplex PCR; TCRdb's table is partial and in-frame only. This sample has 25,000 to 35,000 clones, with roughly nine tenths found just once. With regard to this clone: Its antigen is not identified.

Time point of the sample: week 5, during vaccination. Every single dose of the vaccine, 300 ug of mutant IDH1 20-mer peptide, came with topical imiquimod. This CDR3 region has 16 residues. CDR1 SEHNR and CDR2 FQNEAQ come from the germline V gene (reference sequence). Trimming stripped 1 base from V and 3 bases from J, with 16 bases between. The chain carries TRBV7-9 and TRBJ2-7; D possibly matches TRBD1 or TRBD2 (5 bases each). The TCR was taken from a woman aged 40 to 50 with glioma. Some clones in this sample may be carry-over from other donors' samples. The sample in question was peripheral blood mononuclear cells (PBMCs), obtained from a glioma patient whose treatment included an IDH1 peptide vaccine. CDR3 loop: CASSLVLRDGDYEQYF. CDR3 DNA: TGTGCCAGCAGCTTAGTTTTGAGGGACGGGGACTACGAGCAGTACTTC. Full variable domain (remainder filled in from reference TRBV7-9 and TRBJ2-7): DTGVSQNPRHKITKRGQNVTFRCDPISEHNRLYWYRQTLGQGPEFLTYFQNEAQLEKSRLLSDRFSAERPKGSFSTLEIQRTEQGDSAMYLCASSLVLRDGDYEQYFGPGTRLTVT.